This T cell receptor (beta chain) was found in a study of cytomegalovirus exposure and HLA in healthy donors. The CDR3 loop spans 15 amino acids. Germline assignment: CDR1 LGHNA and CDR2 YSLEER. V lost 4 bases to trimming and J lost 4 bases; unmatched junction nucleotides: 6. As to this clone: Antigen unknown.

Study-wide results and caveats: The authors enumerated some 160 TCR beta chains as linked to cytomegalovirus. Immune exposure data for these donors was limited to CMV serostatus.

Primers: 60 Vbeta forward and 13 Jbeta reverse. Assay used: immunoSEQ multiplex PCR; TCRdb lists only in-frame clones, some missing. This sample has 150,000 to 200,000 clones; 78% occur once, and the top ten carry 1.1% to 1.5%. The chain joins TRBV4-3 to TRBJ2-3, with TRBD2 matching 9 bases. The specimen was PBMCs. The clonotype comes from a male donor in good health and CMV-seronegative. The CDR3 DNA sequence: TGCGCCAGCAGCCGGCGGGGGGGCGTCGCAGATACGCAGTATTTT. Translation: CASSRRGGVADTQYF.